Below, one T cell receptor (beta chain) is given with its context. The data originate from a study of shared clonotypes between healthy human individuals. Unsorted PBMC DNA went through sequencing on ten immunoSEQ deep assay plates. Sequenced by immunoSEQ multiplex PCR; TCRdb stores in-frame clones only, minus some. The repertoire has about 480,000 clones, roughly 78% of them found once; the top ten carry 10% to 15%. The sequenced sample consisted of PBMCs. The sequence came from a woman in her 40s in good health. Some clones in this sample may be carry-over from other donors' samples.

In DNA form, the CDR3 reads TGCGCCAGCAGGGGGGGACAAACCGGCTACACCTTC. Its protein is CASRGGQTGYTF. The chain recombines TRBV10-2 with TRBJ1-2; TRBD1 might be the D (6 bases). V was shortened by 6 bases and J by 8 bases, with 13 bases between the two germline ends. The CDR3 sequence is 12 residues long. Germline CDR1 WSHSY, CDR2 SAAADI.